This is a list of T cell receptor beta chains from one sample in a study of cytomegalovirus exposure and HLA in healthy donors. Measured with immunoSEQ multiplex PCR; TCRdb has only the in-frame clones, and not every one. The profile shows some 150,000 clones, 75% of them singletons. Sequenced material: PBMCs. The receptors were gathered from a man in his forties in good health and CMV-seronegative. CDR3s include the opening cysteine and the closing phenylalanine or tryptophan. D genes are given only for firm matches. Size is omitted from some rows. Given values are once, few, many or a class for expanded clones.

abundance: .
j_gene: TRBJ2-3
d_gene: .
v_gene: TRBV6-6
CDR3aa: CASTPRGRVIDTQYF
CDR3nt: TGTGCCAGCACCCCCCGTGGCAGGGTGATCGATACGCAGTATTTT

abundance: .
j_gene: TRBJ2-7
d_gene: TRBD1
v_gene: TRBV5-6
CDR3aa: CASSLDPVSGQGSYEQYF
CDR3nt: TGTGCCAGCAGCTTGGATCCCGTCTCGGGACAGGGATCCTACGAGCAGTACTTC

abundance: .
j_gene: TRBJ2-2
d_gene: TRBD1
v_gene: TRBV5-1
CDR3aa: CASSRQGDTGELFF
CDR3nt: TGCGCCAGCAGCCGACAGGGAGACACCGGGGAGCTGTTTTTT

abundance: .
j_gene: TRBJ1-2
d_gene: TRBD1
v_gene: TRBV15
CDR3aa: CATSRGRDRDSFGYTF
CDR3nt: TGTGCCACCAGCAGAGGCCGGGACAGGGACTCATTTGGCTACACCTTC

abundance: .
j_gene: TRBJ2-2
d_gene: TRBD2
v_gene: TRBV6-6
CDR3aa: CASSASGLGNTGELFF
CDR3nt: TGTGCCAGCAGTGCTAGCGGTTTGGGGAACACCGGGGAGCTGTTTTTT

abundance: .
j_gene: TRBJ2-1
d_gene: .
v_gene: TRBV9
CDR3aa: CASSGGTPWSSYNEQFF
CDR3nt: TGTGCCAGCAGCGGAGGGACTCCCTGGAGCTCCTACAATGAGCAGTTCTTC

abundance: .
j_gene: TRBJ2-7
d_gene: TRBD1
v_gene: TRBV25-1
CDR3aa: CASGGTGGRNEQYF
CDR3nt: TGTGCCAGCGGAGGGACAGGGGGAAGGAACGAGCAGTACTTC

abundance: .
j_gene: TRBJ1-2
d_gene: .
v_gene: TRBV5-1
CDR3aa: CASSLAAGAGNYGYTF
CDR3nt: TGCGCCAGCAGCTTGGCCGCAGGGGCTGGCAACTATGGCTACACCTTC

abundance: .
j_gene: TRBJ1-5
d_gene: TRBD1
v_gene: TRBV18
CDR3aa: CASSDGTGIRPQHF
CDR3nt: TGTGCCAGCTCCGACGGGACAGGTATTCGTCCCCAGCATTTT

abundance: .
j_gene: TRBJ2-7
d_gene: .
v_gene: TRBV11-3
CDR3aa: CASSQGRGSYEQYF
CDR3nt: TGTGCCAGCAGCCAAGGGCGGGGCTCCTACGAGCAGTACTTC

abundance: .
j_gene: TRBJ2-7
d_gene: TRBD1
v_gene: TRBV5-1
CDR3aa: CASSLVGQDPKQYF
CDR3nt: TGCGCCAGCAGCTTGGTTGGACAGGACCCTAAGCAGTACTTC

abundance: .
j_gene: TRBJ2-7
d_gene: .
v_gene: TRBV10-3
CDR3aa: CAISESLAKSYEQYF
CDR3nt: TGTGCCATCAGTGAGTCGCTAGCGAAGTCCTACGAGCAGTACTTC

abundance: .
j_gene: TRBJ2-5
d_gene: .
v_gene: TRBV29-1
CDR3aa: CSVAPGGQKTQYF
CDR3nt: TGCAGCGTCGCCCCCGGGGGTCAGAAGACCCAGTACTTC

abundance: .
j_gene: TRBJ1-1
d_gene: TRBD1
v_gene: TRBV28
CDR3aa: CASSSNPGQGLKAFF
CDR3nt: TGTGCCAGCAGTTCAAACCCGGGACAGGGGTTGAAAGCTTTCTTT

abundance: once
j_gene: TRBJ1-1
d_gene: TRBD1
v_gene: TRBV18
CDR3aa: CASSLRDRSRGGTEAFF
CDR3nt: TGTGCCAGCTCCCTCCGGGACAGGAGCCGAGGGGGCACTGAAGCTTTCTTT

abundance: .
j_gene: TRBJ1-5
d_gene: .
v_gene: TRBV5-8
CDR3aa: CASSETGPLGNQPQHF
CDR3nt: TGTGCCAGCAGCGAAACAGGGCCGTTAGGGAATCAGCCCCAGCATTTT

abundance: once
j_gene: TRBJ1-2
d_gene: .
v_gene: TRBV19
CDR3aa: CASRERGGYGYTF
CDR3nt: TGTGCCAGTAGGGAAAGGGGAGGCTATGGCTACACCTTC

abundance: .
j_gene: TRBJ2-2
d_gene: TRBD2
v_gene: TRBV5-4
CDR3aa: CASSLASGGLGGELFF
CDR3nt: TGTGCCAGCAGCTTGGCCAGCGGGGGGCTCGGCGGGGAGCTGTTTTTT

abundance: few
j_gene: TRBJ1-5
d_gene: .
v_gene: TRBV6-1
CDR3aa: CASSEASGSHQPQHF
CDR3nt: TGTGCCAGCAGTGAAGCAAGCGGGAGTCATCAGCCCCAGCATTTT

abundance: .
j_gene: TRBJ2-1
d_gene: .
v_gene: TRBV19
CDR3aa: CASSAGGLAEINEQFF
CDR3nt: TGTGCCAGTAGTGCTGGGGGGCTAGCGGAGATTAATGAGCAGTTCTTC

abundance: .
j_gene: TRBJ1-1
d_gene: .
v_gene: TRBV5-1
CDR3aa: CASSLFWGGNTEAFF
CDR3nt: TGCGCCAGCAGCTTGTTCTGGGGGGGTAACACTGAAGCTTTCTTT

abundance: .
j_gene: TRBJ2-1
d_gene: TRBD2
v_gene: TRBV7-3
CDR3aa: CASSRGPPHLAGVFDNEQFF
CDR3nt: TGTGCCAGCAGCCGCGGGCCCCCCCACCTAGCGGGGGTGTTTGACAATGAGCAGTTCTTC

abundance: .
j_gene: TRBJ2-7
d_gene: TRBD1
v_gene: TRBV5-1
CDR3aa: CASSSSSAGGNEQYF
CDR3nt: TGCGCCAGCAGCTCATCATCGGCAGGGGGCAACGAGCAGTACTTC

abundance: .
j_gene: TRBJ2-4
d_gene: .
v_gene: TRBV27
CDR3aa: CASSPRTGPYALAKNIQYF
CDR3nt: TGTGCCAGCAGTCCGAGGACTGGTCCATACGCTCTAGCCAAAAACATTCAGTACTTC

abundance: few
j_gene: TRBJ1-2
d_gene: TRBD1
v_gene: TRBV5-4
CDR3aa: CASSAGDRLAYGYTF
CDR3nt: TGTGCCAGCAGCGCCGGGGACAGGTTAGCATATGGCTACACCTTC

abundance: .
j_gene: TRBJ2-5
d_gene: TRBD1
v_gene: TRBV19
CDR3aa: CASSLIDRGQETQYF
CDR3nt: TGTGCCAGTAGTCTTATTGACAGGGGGCAAGAGACCCAGTACTTC

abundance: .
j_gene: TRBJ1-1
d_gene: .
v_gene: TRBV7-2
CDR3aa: CASSPAQGTAFF
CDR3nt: TGTGCCAGCAGCCCCGCCCAGGGTACAGCTTTCTTT

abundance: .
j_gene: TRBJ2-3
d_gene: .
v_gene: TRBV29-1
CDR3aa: CSVDGWGATDTQYF
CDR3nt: TGCAGCGTTGATGGGTGGGGAGCCACAGATACGCAGTATTTT

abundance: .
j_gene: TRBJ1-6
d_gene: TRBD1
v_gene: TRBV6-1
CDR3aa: CASSELGQPSNSPLHF
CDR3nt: TGTGCCAGCAGTGAATTGGGACAGCCGAGTAATTCACCCCTCCACTTT

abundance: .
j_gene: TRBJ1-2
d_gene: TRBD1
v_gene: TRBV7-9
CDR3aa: CASSLTGTDYGYTF
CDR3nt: TGTGCCAGCAGCCTGACCGGGACAGACTATGGCTACACCTTC

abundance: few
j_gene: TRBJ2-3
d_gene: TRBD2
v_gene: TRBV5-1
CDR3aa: CASSLYPQGGGGITDTQYF
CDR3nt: TGCGCCAGCAGCTTGTACCCTCAGGGTGGCGGGGGGATCACAGATACGCAGTATTTT

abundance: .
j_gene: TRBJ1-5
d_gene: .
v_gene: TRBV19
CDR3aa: CAGPSNQPQHF
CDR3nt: TGTGCCGGCCCCTCCAATCAGCCCCAGCATTTT

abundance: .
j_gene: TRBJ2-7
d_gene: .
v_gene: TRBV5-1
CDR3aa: CASSLESFSYEQYF
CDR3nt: TGCGCCAGCAGCTTGGAATCGTTCTCCTACGAGCAGTACTTC

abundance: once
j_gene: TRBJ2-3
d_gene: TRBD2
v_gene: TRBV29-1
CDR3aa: CSVIGLAGTDTQYF
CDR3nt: TGCAGCGTTATCGGACTAGCGGGGACAGATACGCAGTATTTT

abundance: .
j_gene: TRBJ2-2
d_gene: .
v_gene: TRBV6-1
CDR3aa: CASLPLPTSTGELFF
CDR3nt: TGTGCCAGCCTCCCCCTTCCGACAAGTACCGGGGAGCTGTTTTTT

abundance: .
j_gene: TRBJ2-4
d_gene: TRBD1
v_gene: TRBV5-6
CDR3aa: CASSLGTGGRNIQYF
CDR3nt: TGTGCCAGCAGCCTAGGGACAGGGGGAAGAAACATTCAGTACTTC

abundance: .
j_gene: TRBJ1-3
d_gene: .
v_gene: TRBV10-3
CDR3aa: CAISVSGAMDTIYF
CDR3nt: TGTGCCATCAGTGTGTCGGGGGCCATGGACACCATATATTTT

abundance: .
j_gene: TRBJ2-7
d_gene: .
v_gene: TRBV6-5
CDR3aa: CASSYSKETYEQYF
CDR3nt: TGTGCCAGCAGTTACTCGAAGGAGACCTACGAGCAGTACTTC

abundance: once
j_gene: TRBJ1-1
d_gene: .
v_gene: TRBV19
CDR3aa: CASSIAGRGDTEAFF
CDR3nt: TGTGCCAGTAGTATAGCGGGCAGGGGCGACACTGAAGCTTTCTTT

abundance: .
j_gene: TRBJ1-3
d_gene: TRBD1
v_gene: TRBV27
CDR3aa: CASSPGQGAGGNTIYF
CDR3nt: TGTGCCAGCAGTCCGGGACAGGGGGCGGGTGGAAACACCATATATTTT

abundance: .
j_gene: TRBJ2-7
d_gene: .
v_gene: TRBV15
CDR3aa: CATRGTHSYEQYF
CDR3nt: TGTGCCACCAGGGGCACCCACTCCTACGAGCAGTACTTC

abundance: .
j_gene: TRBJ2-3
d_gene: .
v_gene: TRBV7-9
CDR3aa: CASSLEGTDTQYF
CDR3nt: TGTGCCAGCAGCTTGGAGGGGACAGATACGCAGTATTTT

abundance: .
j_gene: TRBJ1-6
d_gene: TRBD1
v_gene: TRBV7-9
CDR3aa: CASSHRQGDNSPLHF
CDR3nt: TGTGCCAGCAGCCATCGACAGGGAGATAATTCACCCCTCCACTTT

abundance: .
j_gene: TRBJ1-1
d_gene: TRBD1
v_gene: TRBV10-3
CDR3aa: CAISETRTGQTEAFF
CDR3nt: TGTGCCATCAGTGAAACTCGGACAGGGCAAACTGAAGCTTTCTTT

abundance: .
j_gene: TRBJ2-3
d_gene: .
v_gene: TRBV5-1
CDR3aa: CASSSSGSTDTQYF
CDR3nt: TGCGCCAGCAGCTCGAGCGGGAGCACAGATACGCAGTATTTT

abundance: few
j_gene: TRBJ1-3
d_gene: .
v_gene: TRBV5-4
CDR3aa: CASSLNGLSGNTIYF
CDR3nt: TGTGCCAGCAGCTTGAACGGACTCTCTGGAAACACCATATATTTT

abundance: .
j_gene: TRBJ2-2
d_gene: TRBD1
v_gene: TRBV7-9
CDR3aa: CASSLLDRAKREGTGELFF
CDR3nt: TGTGCCAGCAGCTTGTTGGACAGGGCTAAAAGGGAAGGGACCGGGGAGCTGTTTTTT

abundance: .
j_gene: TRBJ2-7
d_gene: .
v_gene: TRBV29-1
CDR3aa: CSVRSDSLEYF
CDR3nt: TGCAGCGTTCGCTCAGACAGCCTGGAGTACTTC

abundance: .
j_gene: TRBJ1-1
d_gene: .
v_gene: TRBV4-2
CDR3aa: CASSQDHPMRGGGTEAFF
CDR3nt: TGTGCCAGCAGCCAAGATCATCCAATGCGGGGCGGGGGCACTGAAGCTTTCTTT

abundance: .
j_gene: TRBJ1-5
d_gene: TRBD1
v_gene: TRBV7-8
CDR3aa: CASSLEGQGLGQPQHF
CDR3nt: TGTGCCAGCAGCTTAGAGGGACAGGGTTTGGGTCAGCCCCAGCATTTT

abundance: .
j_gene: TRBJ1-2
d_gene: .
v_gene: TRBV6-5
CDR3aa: CASSYSRNYGYTF
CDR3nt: TGTGCCAGCAGTTACTCCAGGAACTATGGCTACACCTTC

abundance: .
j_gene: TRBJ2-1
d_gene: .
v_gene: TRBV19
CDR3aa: CASSIVRGASYNEQFF
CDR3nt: TGTGCCAGTAGTATCGTTCGGGGGGCATCCTACAATGAGCAGTTCTTC

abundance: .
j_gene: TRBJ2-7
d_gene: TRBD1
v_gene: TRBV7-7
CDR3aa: CASSAGQGSHEQYF
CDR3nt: TGTGCCAGCAGCGCCGGACAGGGAAGCCACGAGCAGTACTTC

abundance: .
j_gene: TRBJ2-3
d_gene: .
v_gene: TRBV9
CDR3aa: CASSERLSTDTQYF
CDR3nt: TGTGCCAGCAGCGAACGACTCAGCACAGATACGCAGTATTTT

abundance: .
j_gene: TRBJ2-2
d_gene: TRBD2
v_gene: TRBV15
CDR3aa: CATSRYGGSGGSGELFF
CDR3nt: TGTGCCACCAGCAGATACGGGGGTAGCGGGGGGTCCGGGGAGCTGTTTTTT

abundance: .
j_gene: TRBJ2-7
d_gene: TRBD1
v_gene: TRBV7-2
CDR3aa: CASSRGQGGEQYF
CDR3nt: TGTGCCAGCAGCCGGGGACAGGGGGGCGAGCAGTACTTC

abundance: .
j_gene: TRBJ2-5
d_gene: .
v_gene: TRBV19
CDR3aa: CASSPPGYEETQYF
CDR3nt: TGTGCCAGTAGTCCGCCCGGTTATGAGGAGACCCAGTACTTC

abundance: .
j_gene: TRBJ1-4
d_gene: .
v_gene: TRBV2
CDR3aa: CASSEAQGGVKLFF
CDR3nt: TGTGCCAGCAGTGAAGCCCAGGGTGGTGTAAAACTGTTTTTT

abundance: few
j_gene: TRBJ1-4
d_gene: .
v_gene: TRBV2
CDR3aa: CASSDAVLEDEKLFF
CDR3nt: TGTGCCAGCAGTGATGCTGTGTTAGAAGATGAAAAACTGTTTTTT

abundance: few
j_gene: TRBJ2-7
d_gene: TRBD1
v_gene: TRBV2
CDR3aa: CASRGTGYSYEQYF
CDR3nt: TGTGCCAGCAGGGGGACAGGCTACTCCTACGAGCAGTACTTC